The 32 T cell receptor beta chains reported below all come from one sample, sequenced in a study of follicular helper T cells after annual influenza vaccination. Clones were read by immunoSEQ multiplex PCR, and TCRdb kept only the in-frame ones, dropping some. The sample shows 6,000 to 8,000 clones, approximately 88% of them seen only once. Time point meaning: 2015-2016 season, 7 days after influenza vaccination. Sequenced material: CXCR5+ CD38- circulating T follicular helper cells from blood, taken 7 days after influenza vaccination. The subset was: circulating Tfh, non-naive CD4+CXCR5+PD-1+ (ICOS+CD38+ or ICOS-CD38-). The receptors derive from an adult who received the influenza vaccine.

The rearrangement links TRBV19 to TRBJ1-3; D is possibly TRBD1 (5 bases). CDR1 is LNHDA, CDR2 SQIVND, per germline (reference sequence). Trimming took 3 bases from V and 0 from J, leaving 9 bases between them. The CDR3 is 15 amino acids. CDR3 nucleotide sequence: TGTGCCAGTAGTATGGACACTAGCTCTGGAAACACCATATATTTT. This sequence encodes CASSMDTSSGNTIYF.

The chain combines TRBV19 with TRBJ2-7; perhaps TRBD2 as D (6 bases). Trimming took off 3 bases at V and 4 bases at J, with 7 bases between the two ends. Looked up from germline, CDR1 is LNHDA and CDR2 is SQIVND (reference sequence). This CDR3 comprises 12 residues. Here the CDR3 reads CASSMEGYEQYF. Written as DNA, the CDR3 is TGTGCCAGTAGTATGGAGGGTTACGAGCAGTACTTC.

CDR3 region: CASSPGLARGEVEQFF. The CDR3 nucleotides are TGTGCCAGCTCACCAGGGCTAGCTCGCGGGGAGGTTGAGCAGTTCTTC. This chain connects TRBV18 to TRBJ2-1, with D tentatively TRBD2 (6 bases). Trimming pared 2 bases from V and 9 bases from J, leaving 20 bases between. Germline assignment: CDR1 KGHSH and CDR2 LQKENI. This CDR3 comprises 16 residues.

The chain couples TRBV27 to TRBJ1-2; 7 nucleotides line up with TRBD1. The V segment lost 4 bases and the J segment 2 bases; nucleotides outside the gene matches: 13. The CDR3 has 17 amino acids. Germline V gene lookup returns CDR1 MNHEY and CDR2 SMNVEV (reference sequence). CDR3 nucleotide sequence: TGTGCCAGCAGTTCATATGGACAGGCGTCCCGAAACTATGGCTACACCTTC. Its translation is CASSSYGQASRNYGYTF.

CDR3: CASSLYGRNRLEQFF. The CDR3 coding sequence is TGTGCCAGCAGCTTGTACGGGAGGAACCGCCTTGAGCAGTTCTTC. This sequence joins TRBV5-6 and TRBJ2-1; 7 bases line up with TRBD2. The germline CDR1 and CDR2 sequences are SGHDT and YYEEEE. The CDR3 covers 15 residues. V gave up 1 base and J gave up 9 bases; unmatched junction bases: 10. The complete variable domain, with remaining parts taken from reference TRBV5-6 and TRBJ2-1, reads DAGVTQSPTHLIKTRGQQVTLRCSPKSGHDTVSWYQQALGQGPQFIFQYYEEEERQRGNFPDRFSGHQFPNYSSELNVNALLLGDSALYLCASSLYGRNRLEQFFGPGTRLTVL.

The chain couples TRBV14 to TRBJ1-1; D might be TRBD1 (5 bases). Germline V gives CDR1 SGHDN, CDR2 FVKESK. V was shortened by 4 bases and J by 11 bases, with 23 bases between the two germline ends. The CDR3 totals 15 residues. CDR3 protein: CASSRTPGPHPGAFF. CDR3 in DNA: TGTGCCAGCAGCCGGACGCCGGGACCTCACCCGGGGGCTTTCTTT.

V and J are TRBV28 and TRBJ1-5; D unclear. This CDR3 has 12 residues. V was pared by 5 bases and J by 7 bases, with 9 bases between. Germline V gene lookup returns CDR1 MDHEN and CDR2 SYDVKM. The CDR3 loop reads CASSATRQPQHF. CDR3 bases: TGTGCCAGCAGTGCCACCAGGCAGCCCCAGCATTTT.

The genes are TRBV29-1 and TRBJ2-7, with 7 nucleotides matching TRBD1. V lost 1 base, J lost 3 bases, and 3 bases stayed unmatched. This CDR3 is built from 13 residues. Germline V gene lookup returns CDR1 SQVTM and CDR2 ANQGSEA. The CDR3 protein is CSVEGDRDYEQYF. CDR3 nucleotide sequence: TGCAGCGTTGAAGGGGACAGAGACTACGAGCAGTACTTC.

This clone was found once. The chain has TRBV6-1 and TRBJ1-5; no clear D. The CDR3 runs to 13 residues. CDR1 is MNHNS, CDR2 SASEGT, per germline. V dropped 7 bases and J dropped 4 bases, with 11 bases sitting between them. The CDR3 sequence is CASTNLGNQPQHF. Written as DNA, the CDR3 is TGTGCCAGCACAAACCTTGGGAATCAGCCCCAGCATTTT.

The CDR3 is CAWSRGGSSYNEQFF. In nucleotides, the CDR3 is TGTGCCTGGAGTAGGGGAGGGAGCTCCTACAATGAGCAGTTCTTC. The rearrangement joins TRBV30 to TRBJ2-1, with 7 bases matching TRBD2. The germline V gene encodes CDR1 GTSNPN and CDR2 SVGIG (reference sequence). The CDR3 length is 15 residues. The J segment lost 0 bases and the V segment lost 2 bases, leaving 4 bases of the junction unmatched.

The chain is built from TRBV2 and TRBJ2-1, with D perhaps matching TRBD2 (5 bases). Trimming pared 5 bases from V and 8 bases from J, leaving 10 bases between. Germline loops: CDR1 SNHLY, CDR2 FYNNEI. The CDR3 totals 12 residues. The CDR3 region has the DNA TGTGCCAGCAGTCAAACTAGGGATGAGCAGTTCTTC. Its protein product is CASSQTRDEQFF.

The chain has TRBV15 and TRBJ2-5; weak D call: TRBD2 (5 bases). The CDR3 totals 13 residues. CDR1 and CDR2 (germline): LNHNV, YYDKDF (reference sequence). V shed 3 bases and J shed 6 bases, with 11 bases lying between them. The CDR3 DNA is TGTGCCACCAGCAGCCCCCCGGGAAAGACCCAGTACTTC. Translation gives CATSSPPGKTQYF.

The chain links TRBV11-2 to TRBJ2-1; weak D call: TRBD1 (6 bases). Germline CDR1 SGHAT, CDR2 FQNNGV. The V gene lost 2 bases and the J gene lost 8 bases, with 13 bases spanning the gap. This CDR3 comprises 14 residues. The CDR3 sequence: CASSLRGGRDEQFF. The CDR3 nucleotides read TGTGCCAGCAGCTTAAGAGGGGGTCGGGATGAGCAGTTCTTC.

This rearrangement joins TRBV28 to TRBJ2-2, with D maybe TRBD1 (6 bases). The CDR3 is 16 residues long. Deletions cut 7 bases from V and 4 bases from J, with 19 bases between. Looked up from germline, CDR1 is MDHEN and CDR2 is SYDVKM. This CDR3 is CASTEYGGGGTGELFF. The CDR3, as DNA: TGTGCCAGCACTGAATATGGGGGCGGTGGCACCGGGGAGCTGTTTTTT.

The gene calls are TRBV28 and TRBJ1-5, with D unresolved. Germline V gives CDR1 MDHEN, CDR2 SYDVKM. Trimming took off 2 bases at V and 0 bases at J, with 8 bases between the two ends. This CDR3 spans 15 amino acids. The CDR3 coding sequence is TGTGCCAGCAGTTTACGTCTGACTAGCAATCAGCCCCAGCATTTT. Its protein is CASSLRLTSNQPQHF.

This clone was counted a few times. The chain combines TRBV5-8 with TRBJ2-7; 10 bases map to TRBD2. V was clipped by 1 base and J by 7 bases; unmatched bases: 8. CDR3 length: 15 residues. The germline gives CDR1 SGHTS, CDR2 YDEGEE. The CDR3 region is CASSLWSGRAREQYF. DNA for the CDR3: TGTGCCAGCAGCTTGTGGAGCGGGAGGGCCAGGGAGCAGTACTTC.

The chain links TRBV2 to TRBJ1-5; 10 positions match TRBD1. The CDR3 totals 14 residues. Germline V gives CDR1 SNHLY, CDR2 FYNNEI. The V gene end was trimmed by 4 bases and the J gene end by 7 bases; junction bases not matched to a gene: 4. The CDR3 sequence: CASSGTGGLQPQHF. The CDR3 DNA is TGTGCCAGCAGTGGGACAGGGGGTTTACAGCCCCAGCATTTT.

The chain recombines TRBV18 with TRBJ2-1; 8 nucleotides agree with TRBD1. J gave up 7 bases and V 3 bases, and 8 bases lay outside the gene matches. This CDR3 comprises 15 residues. Germline V gene data show CDR1 as KGHSH and CDR2 as LQKENI. The CDR3 here is CASSPLTGVTNEQFF. The CDR3 DNA follows: TGTGCCAGCTCACCTCTGACAGGGGTTACGAATGAGCAGTTCTTC.

The CDR3 nucleotides read TGTGCCAGCAGTTCATACGTTGTAGTTAGCTCCTACGAGCAGTACTTC. Its translation: CASSSYVVVSSYEQYF. V usage is TRBV28 and J usage is TRBJ2-7; D gene unclear. Trimming cost V 4 bases and J 0 bases, with 16 bases left between them. CDR1 and CDR2 (germline): MDHEN, SYDVKM. CDR3 length: 16 residues.

This clone came up once. This rearrangement joins TRBV13 to TRBJ2-2; D not certain. V dropped 5 bases and J dropped 7 bases, with 8 bases sitting between them. The CDR3 spans 12 residues. Looked up from germline, CDR1 is PRHDT and CDR2 is FYEKMQ (reference sequence). The CDR3 sequence: CASSPWSGELFF. The CDR3 coding sequence is TGTGCCAGCAGCCCCTGGAGCGGGGAGCTGTTTTTT.

The chain links TRBV2 to TRBJ2-7; D is uncertain. The CDR3 is made up of 12 amino acids. Trimming took off 6 bases at V and 3 bases at J, with 9 bases between the two ends. Germline V gene data show CDR1 as SNHLY and CDR2 as FYNNEI. CDR3 DNA: TGTGCCAGCAGCCGCAGTAACTACGAGCAGTACTTC. Protein product: CASSRSNYEQYF.

V gene TRBV5-1 combines with J gene TRBJ1-4; 7 nucleotides agree with TRBD1. Germline CDR1 SGHRS, CDR2 YFSETQ. The CDR3 covers 14 residues. The junction had 13 bases not matched to a gene; V was cut back by 7 bases and J by 10 bases. The CDR3 protein is CASGPGQDLGKLFF. The CDR3 bases are TGCGCCAGCGGACCCGGACAGGACTTGGGAAAACTGTTTTTT.

This chain links TRBV9 with TRBJ2-1, with TRBD1 as a possible D gene (5 bases). This CDR3 has 15 residues. Between the trimmed V and J ends, which lost 4 bases and 6 bases, there was a span of 17 bases. Germline V lookup: CDR1 SGDLS, CDR2 YYNGEE. DNA of the CDR3: TGTGCCAGCAGCCCCCAGGGTGAAATCGTCAATGAGCAGTTCTTC. Its protein is CASSPQGEIVNEQFF.

The table lists this clone with a count of one. J is TRBJ1-5 and V is TRBV12-5; D perhaps matches TRBD1 (6 bases). The length of the CDR3 is 15 residues. V was pared by 6 bases and J by 0 bases, with 12 bases between. Per germline, CDR1 LGHNT and CDR2 FRNRAP. As DNA, the CDR3 is TGTGCTAGTGGCCTTACAGGGTATAGCAATCAGCCCCAGCATTTT. It is translated as CASGLTGYSNQPQHF.

The V gene is TRBV27, the J gene TRBJ1-2, with 10 bases fitting TRBD1. Per germline, CDR1 MNHEY and CDR2 SMNVEV (reference sequence). J lost 5 bases, V lost 2 bases, and 8 bases had no gene match. The CDR3 is 16 amino acids. CDR3 nucleotides: TGTGCCAGCAGTTTAAGGGGACAGGGGCTCGGGTATGGCTACACCTTC. Amino acids: CASSLRGQGLGYGYTF.

V and J are TRBV6-5 and TRBJ2-6; D gene ambiguous. Per the germline V gene, CDR1 is MNHEY and CDR2 is SVGAGI. Trimming pared 2 bases from V and 0 bases from J, leaving 8 bases between. CDR3 length: 16 residues. The CDR3 reads CASSYSWASGANVLTF. The CDR3 DNA is TGTGCCAGCAGTTACAGCTGGGCCTCTGGGGCCAACGTCCTGACTTTC.

The gene calls are TRBV2 and TRBJ2-1; TRBD1 is a possible D gene (6 bases). From germline, CDR1 is SNHLY and CDR2 FYNNEI. This CDR3 comprises 13 residues. Deletions cut 6 bases from V and 7 bases from J, with 13 bases between. CDR3 protein: CASSKYRENEQFF. The CDR3 bases are TGTGCCAGCAGCAAATACAGGGAAAATGAGCAGTTCTTC.

This chain uses TRBV15 with TRBJ2-1; TRBD1 matches 7 bases. This CDR3 region has 16 residues. The germline V gene encodes CDR1 LNHNV and CDR2 YYDKDF (reference sequence). V was pared by 3 bases and J by 4 bases, with 9 bases of the junction left unmatched. DNA for the CDR3: TGTGCCACCAGCAGGGTGGACAGGAGACCTTACAATGAGCAGTTCTTC. Translated: CATSRVDRRPYNEQFF.

V is TRBV30 and J is TRBJ2-2, with D hard to call. The CDR3 contains 13 residues. From germline, CDR1 is GTSNPN and CDR2 SVGIG (reference sequence). Between the trimmed V and J ends, which lost 2 bases and 4 bases, there was a span of 8 bases. CDR3 residues: CAWSSFGTGELFF. DNA of the CDR3: TGTGCCTGGAGTTCTTTTGGCACCGGGGAGCTGTTTTTT.

The table lists this clone with a few counts. The rearrangement uses TRBV2 and TRBJ1-2; D ambiguous. The CDR3 consists of 13 residues. The germline V gene encodes CDR1 SNHLY and CDR2 FYNNEI. The V gene lost 4 bases and the J gene lost 4 bases, with 10 bases spanning the gap. The CDR3 DNA is TGTGCCAGCAGTGGGGCTCCAATCTATGGCTACACCTTC. It is translated as CASSGAPIYGYTF.

This sequence joins TRBV6-5 and TRBJ2-6; no clear D. The length of the CDR3 is 15 residues. The V and J ends lost 2 bases and 2 bases respectively, with 7 bases between them. Germline V CDR1 and CDR2: MNHEY, SVGAGI. CDR3 sequence (DNA): TGTGCCAGCAGTTACGCGGCCGCTGGGGCCAACGTCCTGACTTTC. This codes for CASSYAAAGANVLTF.

The J gene is TRBJ2-1, the V gene TRBV4-1, with 9 bases identical to TRBD1. The V gene end was trimmed by 5 bases and the J gene end by 7 bases; junction bases not matched to a gene: 9. From germline, CDR1 is MGHRA and CDR2 YSYEKL. CDR3 size: 15 residues. The CDR3, as DNA: TGCGCCAGCAGCTTCTTCCGGGACAGGGATAATGAGCAGTTCTTC. This translates into CASSFFRDRDNEQFF.